These T cell receptor beta chains were read from a single sample in a study of blood T cell repertoires in COVID-19. The protocol was immunoSEQ multiplex PCR, while the TCRdb copy is restricted to in-frame clones and leaves out a portion. This table has about 250,000 clones, roughly 85% appearing once. Material: peripheral blood. All receptors come from a middle-aged man with active or convalescent COVID-19. The CDR3 runs from the conserved cysteine through the conserved F or W. Fields, in order: CDR3 length, V gene, clone size, J gene, D gene, CDR3 DNA, CDR3 protein. A D gene is named only where the DNA matches it firmly. Clone size is given for some rows only: seen once, a few or many times, or a class if the clone is expanded.

8	TRBV14	few	TRBJ2-7	NA	TGTGCCAGCAGCCACCCCTGCTTC	CASSHPCF
12	TRBV30	once	TRBJ2-3	NA	TGTGCCTTCACTGGAGACACAGATACGCAGTATTTT	CAFTGDTDTQYF
15	TRBV6-5	NA	TRBJ2-1	TRBD2	TGTGCCAGCAGATCCACTAGCGGGAGACAGAATGAGCAGTTCTTC	CASRSTSGRQNEQFF
15	TRBV11-2	few	TRBJ1-6	TRBD1	TGTGCCAGCAGCTTTCCCGGACAGGGGAGTTCACCCCTCCACTTT	CASSFPGQGSSPLHF
15	TRBV18	NA	TRBJ2-7	TRBD2	TGTGCCAGCTCCCTCGGACTAGCGGCTACCTACGAGCAGTACTTC	CASSLGLAATYEQYF
13	TRBV9	NA	TRBJ2-7	NA	TGTGCCAGCAGCGTATCCGCCGGGGATCAGCAGTACTTC	CASSVSAGDQQYF
15	TRBV19	NA	TRBJ2-3	NA	TGTGCCAGTAGTATCATGTGGGACTCCGCAGATACGCAGTATTTT	CASSIMWDSADTQYF
14	TRBV9	once	TRBJ2-1	TRBD2	TGTGCCAGCAGCGTAGGGGTAGAGGGAGGGCAGCAGTTCTTC	CASSVGVEGGQQFF
14	TRBV13	once	TRBJ1-4	NA	TGTGCCAGCAGCTTAGGGGCCCTTAATGAAAAACTGTTTTTT	CASSLGALNEKLFF
16	TRBV7-8	NA	TRBJ2-1	TRBD2	TGTGCCAGCAGCCCCCGACTAGCGGGACGGAACAATGAGCAGTTCTTC	CASSPRLAGRNNEQFF
14	TRBV6-2/TRBV6-3	NA	TRBJ2-7	TRBD2	TGTGCCAGCAGTCCCACCCTAGCGGACTACGAGCAGTACTTC	CASSPTLADYEQYF
19	TRBV11-3	NA	TRBJ1-2	NA	TGTGCCAGCAGCTATCGGGGGGCGATTAAGGGAAATCCCTTTTATGGCTACACCTTC	CASSYRGAIKGNPFYGYTF
15	TRBV11-2	NA	TRBJ1-6	NA	TGTGCCAGCAGCTCCCAGTTAATTCCTAATTCACCCCTCCACTTT	CASSSQLIPNSPLHF
12	TRBV6-6	NA	TRBJ2-1	NA	TGTGCCAGCAGCTACAACAACAATGAGCAGTTCTTC	CASSYNNNEQFF
15	TRBV6-2/TRBV6-3	NA	TRBJ2-3	NA	TGTGCCAGCAGTTACACGAGCGGAAACACAGATACGCAGTATTTT	CASSYTSGNTDTQYF
14	TRBV7-3	NA	TRBJ1-2	TRBD1	TGTGCCAGCAGCTTAAGGGACAGGGACTATGGCTACACCTTC	CASSLRDRDYGYTF
14	TRBV5-1	NA	TRBJ2-2	NA	TGCGCCAGCAGCAACACAGCTAACACCGGGGAGCTGTTTTTT	CASSNTANTGELFF
16	TRBV7-3	NA	TRBJ2-1	NA	TGTGCCAGCAGCTTAAAATTTGAGGCGGGATACAATGAGCAGTTCTTC	CASSLKFEAGYNEQFF
19	TRBV13	many	TRBJ2-1	TRBD2	TGTGCCAGCAGCTTCCCAGGGACTAGCGGACCCGGCTCCTACAATGAGCAGTTCTTC	CASSFPGTSGPGSYNEQFF
16	TRBV18	NA	TRBJ2-4	TRBD2	TGTGCCAGCTCGAGGACTAGCGGGAGGGCCGAGGGCATTCAGTACTTC	CASSRTSGRAEGIQYF
15	TRBV9	NA	TRBJ2-3	TRBD1	TGTGCCAGCAGCGCCCGGACAGGCGGGACAGATACGCAGTATTTT	CASSARTGGTDTQYF
15	TRBV15	NA	TRBJ2-5	NA	TGTGCCACCAGCAGAGATCTCTGGCCTCAAGAGACCCAGTACTTC	CATSRDLWPQETQYF
14	TRBV12-5	NA	TRBJ1-5	NA	TGTGCTAGTGGCCTTGGACAGAGCAATCAGCCCCAGCATTTT	CASGLGQSNQPQHF
15	TRBV7-9	NA	TRBJ1-2	TRBD1	TGTGCCAGCAGCCCACGGACAGGCGGCAACTATGGCTACACCTTC	CASSPRTGGNYGYTF
15	TRBV19	NA	TRBJ1-2	NA	TGTGCCAGTAGTACTTCGAGCGACAGTCGGGATGGCTACACCTTC	CASSTSSDSRDGYTF
15	TRBV5-4	NA	TRBJ1-1	NA	TGTGCCAGCAGCTTGTCCCATTTGGGGGCCACTGAAGCTTTCTTT	CASSLSHLGATEAFF
13	TRBV19	NA	TRBJ1-6	TRBD1	TGTGCCAGTAGTTGGGGACAGAATTCACCCCTCCACTTT	CASSWGQNSPLHF
15	TRBV27	few	TRBJ1-1	TRBD1	TGTGCCAGCAGCCCAGAAAGGACAGGTGGCACTGAAGCTTTCTTT	CASSPERTGGTEAFF
13	TRBV2	NA	TRBJ2-7	NA	TGTGCCAGCAGTATAAACAGAGATCGCGAGCAGTACTTC	CASSINRDREQYF
13	TRBV18	NA	TRBJ1-1	TRBD1	TGTGCCAGCTCACGCAGGGGGGACACTGAAGCTTTCTTT	CASSRRGDTEAFF
15	TRBV11-3	NA	TRBJ2-1	NA	TGTGCCAGCAGCCTCGGCACCGACCCAGGCAATGAGCAGTTCTTC	CASSLGTDPGNEQFF
16	TRBV2	NA	TRBJ1-6	TRBD1	TGTGCCAGCAGTGATACCTGGGGACAGAATAATTCACCCCTCCACTTT	CASSDTWGQNNSPLHF
12	TRBV10-3	NA	TRBJ1-2	NA	TGTGCCATCAGTGCAGATAACTATGGCTACACCTTC	CAISADNYGYTF
14	TRBV5-6	NA	TRBJ2-7	TRBD2	TGTGCCAGCAGCTTGAGCGGGAGCGGCGACGAGCAGTACTTC	CASSLSGSGDEQYF
19	TRBV6-1	NA	TRBJ2-1	TRBD2	TGTGCCAGCAGTGGAAATAGCGGGAGGCCCTGGCAAAACTACAATGAGCAGTTCTTC	CASSGNSGRPWQNYNEQFF
15	TRBV19	NA	TRBJ2-2	TRBD1	TGTGCCAGTAGTGTGGGACAGGCGAACACCGGGGAGCTGTTTTTT	CASSVGQANTGELFF
16	TRBV7-2	NA	TRBJ2-2	TRBD2	TGTGCCAGCAGCTTAGATGGCGGGAGGAACACCGGGGAGCTGTTTTTT	CASSLDGGRNTGELFF
12	TRBV18	NA	TRBJ2-7	NA	TGTGCCAGCTCAACGGGTGTTAACGAGCAGTACTTC	CASSTGVNEQYF
14	TRBV7-6	NA	TRBJ2-1	TRBD2	TGTGCCAGCAGCTCCGGGACTATTTACAATGAGCAGTTCTTC	CASSSGTIYNEQFF
14	TRBV5-1	NA	TRBJ2-7	NA	TGCGCCAGCAGCGATGGACTATTCTACTACGAGCAGTACTTC	CASSDGLFYYEQYF
13	TRBV7-2	NA	TRBJ2-3	NA	TGTGCCAGCAGCCTATCGGGCACAGATACGCAGTATTTT	CASSLSGTDTQYF
14	TRBV6-5	NA	TRBJ1-1	NA	TGTGCCAGCACCACTGCCTCAGGATACACTGAAGCTTTCTTT	CASTTASGYTEAFF
16	TRBV19	NA	TRBJ1-1	NA	TGTGCCAGTAGTATGGGGGGTATCCTCCGACAAACTGAAGCTTTCTTT	CASSMGGILRQTEAFF
14	TRBV20-1	once	TRBJ2-1	NA	TGCAGTGCTAGTCTTCTAGGTTCCTACAATGAGCAGTTCTTC	CSASLLGSYNEQFF
18	TRBV10-3	once	TRBJ1-1	NA	TGTGCCATCAGTTCGTTTATGTGGGGTCAGGAGGTGAACACTGAAGCTTTCTTT	CAISSFMWGQEVNTEAFF
22	TRBV3-1/TRBV3-2	NA	TRBJ2-3	TRBD2	TGTGCCAGCAGCCAAGCCGACCGGGACTCTACAGCGGCGGGGGGGGGCACAGATACGCAGTATTTT	CASSQADRDSTAAGGGTDTQYF
18	TRBV12-5	NA	TRBJ2-2	TRBD2	TGTGCTAGTGGTTTTGGACTAGGCGGGAGAAGGGGCACCGGGGAGCTGTTTTTT	CASGFGLGGRRGTGELFF
16	TRBV5-6	few	TRBJ1-2	NA	TGTGCCAGCAGCTTGGGAACGGGAAAAGGACTTTATGGCTACACCTTC	CASSLGTGKGLYGYTF